Below, one TCR beta chain is given with its context. This entry belongs to a study of OX40 agonist ivuxolimab in advanced cancers. Overall study: The drug used for patients, ivuxolimab, was an agonistic anti-OX40 (CD134) antibody.

The assay was immunoSEQ multiplex PCR, and TCRdb's table has in-frame clones only and misses some. The sample includes 30,000 to 40,000 clones, roughly nine tenths of them seen just once. After removal of 3 bases from V and 3 bases from J, the junction contained 3 bases not matched to a gene. Germline V lookup: CDR1 MNHEY, CDR2 SMNVEV (reference sequence). This CDR3 spans 14 amino acids. The source is an adult with an advanced solid tumor such as melanoma, head and neck, liver or kidney cancer. The input for sequencing was CD4+ or CD8+ T cells sorted from blood, taken in a trial of the OX40 agonist ivuxolimab. The chain combines TRBV27 with TRBJ2-7; 9 bases fit TRBD1. CDR3 DNA sequence: TGTGCCAGCAGTTTGGGACAGGGATACTACGAGCAGTACTTC. This gives the protein CASSLGQGYYEQYF.